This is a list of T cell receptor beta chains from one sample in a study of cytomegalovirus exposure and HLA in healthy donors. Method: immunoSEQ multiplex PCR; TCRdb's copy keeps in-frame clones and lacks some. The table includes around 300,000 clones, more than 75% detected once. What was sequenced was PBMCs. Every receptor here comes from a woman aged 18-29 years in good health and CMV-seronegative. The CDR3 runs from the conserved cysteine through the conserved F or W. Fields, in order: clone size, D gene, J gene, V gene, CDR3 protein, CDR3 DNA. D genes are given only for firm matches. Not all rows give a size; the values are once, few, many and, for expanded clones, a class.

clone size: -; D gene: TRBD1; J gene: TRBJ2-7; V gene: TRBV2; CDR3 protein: CASGTGWLYEQYF; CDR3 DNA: TGTGCCAGCGGGACAGGGTGGCTGTACGAGCAGTACTTC
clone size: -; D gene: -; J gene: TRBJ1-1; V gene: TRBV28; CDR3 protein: CASSFGRVETEAFF; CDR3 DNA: TGTGCCAGCAGTTTCGGCAGGGTGGAGACTGAAGCTTTCTTT
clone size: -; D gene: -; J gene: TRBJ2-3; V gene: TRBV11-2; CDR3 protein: CASSLRGLGTDTQYF; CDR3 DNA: TGTGCCAGCAGCTTAAGGGGCCTTGGCACAGATACGCAGTATTTT
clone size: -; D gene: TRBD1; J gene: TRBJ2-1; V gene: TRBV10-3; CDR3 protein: CAISDDRVGKNEQFF; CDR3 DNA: TGTGCCATCAGTGACGACAGGGTGGGAAAGAACGAGCAGTTCTTC
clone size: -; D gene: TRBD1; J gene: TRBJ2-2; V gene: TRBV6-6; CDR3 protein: CASSSQGLGELFF; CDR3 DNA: TGTGCCAGCAGTTCACAGGGGCTCGGGGAGCTGTTTTTT
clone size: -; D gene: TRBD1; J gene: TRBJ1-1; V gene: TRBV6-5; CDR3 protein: CASSGTANTEAFF; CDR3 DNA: TGTGCCAGCAGTGGGACAGCGAACACTGAAGCTTTCTTT
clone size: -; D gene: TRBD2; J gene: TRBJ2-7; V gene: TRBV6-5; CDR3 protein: CASSLLAGNEQYF; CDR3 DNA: TGTGCCAGCAGTCTACTAGCGGGAAACGAGCAGTACTTC
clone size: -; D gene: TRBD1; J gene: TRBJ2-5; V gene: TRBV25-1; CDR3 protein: CASSGDREETQYF; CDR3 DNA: TGTGCCAGCAGTGGTGACAGGGAAGAGACCCAGTACTTC
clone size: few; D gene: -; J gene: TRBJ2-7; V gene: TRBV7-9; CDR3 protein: CASSSTAGGNNKYEQYF; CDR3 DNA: TGTGCCAGCAGCTCGACCGCTGGAGGGAACAACAAATACGAGCAGTACTTC
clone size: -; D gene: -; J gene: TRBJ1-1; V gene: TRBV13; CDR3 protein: CASSFGGLNTEAFF; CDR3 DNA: TGTGCCAGCAGCTTCGGGGGATTGAACACTGAAGCTTTCTTT
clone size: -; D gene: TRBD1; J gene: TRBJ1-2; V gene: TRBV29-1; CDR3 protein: CSVAGQGLEGYTF; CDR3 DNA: TGCAGCGTTGCGGGACAGGGACTGGAGGGCTACACCTTC
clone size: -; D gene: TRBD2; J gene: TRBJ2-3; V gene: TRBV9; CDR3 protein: CASSATGIGSGRLRTDTQYF; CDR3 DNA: TGTGCCAGCAGCGCAACAGGGATTGGGAGCGGGAGGTTGCGCACAGATACGCAGTATTTT
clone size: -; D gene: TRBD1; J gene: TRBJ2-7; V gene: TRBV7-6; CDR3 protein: CASSFGNRGTYEQYF; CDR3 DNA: TGTGCCAGCAGCTTCGGGAACAGGGGGACCTACGAGCAGTACTTC
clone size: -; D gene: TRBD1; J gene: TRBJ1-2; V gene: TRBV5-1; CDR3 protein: CASSPEQGIGGYTF; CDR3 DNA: TGCGCCAGCAGCCCGGAACAGGGGATAGGCGGCTACACCTTC
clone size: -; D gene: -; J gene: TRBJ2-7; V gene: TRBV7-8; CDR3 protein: CASSLAGSYEQYF; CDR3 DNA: TGTGCCAGCAGCTTAGCTGGCAGCTACGAGCAGTACTTC
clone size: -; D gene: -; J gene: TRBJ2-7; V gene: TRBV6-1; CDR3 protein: CASKQVSKGAYEQYF; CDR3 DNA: TGTGCCAGCAAGCAGGTTTCCAAAGGGGCCTACGAGCAGTACTTC
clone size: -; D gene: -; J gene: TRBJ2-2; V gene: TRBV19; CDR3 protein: CASKDADWRRENTGELFF; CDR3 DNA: TGTGCCAGCAAAGACGCGGACTGGCGGCGAGAGAACACCGGGGAGCTGTTTTTT
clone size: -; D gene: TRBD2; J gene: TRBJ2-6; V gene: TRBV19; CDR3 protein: CASSIEGRAVAGGSGANVLTF; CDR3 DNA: TGTGCCAGTAGTATAGAGGGCAGGGCGGTAGCGGGAGGATCTGGGGCCAACGTCCTGACTTTC
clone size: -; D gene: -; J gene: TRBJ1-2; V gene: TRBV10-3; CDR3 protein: CAIAGASGANYGYTF; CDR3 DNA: TGTGCCATCGCGGGAGCCTCGGGAGCTAACTATGGCTACACCTTC
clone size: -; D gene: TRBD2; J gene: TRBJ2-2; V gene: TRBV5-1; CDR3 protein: CASSSPGGLANTGELFF; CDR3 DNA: TGCGCCAGCAGCTCACCGGGGGGGCTGGCGAACACCGGGGAGCTGTTTTTT
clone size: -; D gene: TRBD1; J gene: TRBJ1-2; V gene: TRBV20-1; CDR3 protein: CSALRTGAF; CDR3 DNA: TGCAGTGCTCTCCGGACAGGGGCCTTC
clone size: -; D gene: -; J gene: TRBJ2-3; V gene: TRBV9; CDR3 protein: CASSAIRGQGARTDTQYF; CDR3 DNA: TGTGCCAGCAGCGCCATCCGAGGACAAGGGGCTCGCACAGATACGCAGTATTTT
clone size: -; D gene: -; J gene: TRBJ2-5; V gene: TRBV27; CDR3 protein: CASRSQTRRQETQYF; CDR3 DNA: TGTGCCAGCAGATCTCAGACTAGGCGACAAGAGACCCAGTACTTC
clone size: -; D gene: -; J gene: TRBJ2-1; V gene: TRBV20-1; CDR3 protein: CSARVGGEQFF; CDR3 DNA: TGCAGTGCTAGAGTCGGAGGCGAGCAGTTCTTC
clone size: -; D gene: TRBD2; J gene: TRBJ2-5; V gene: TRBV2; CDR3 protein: CASSGLARRPQYF; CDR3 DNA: TGTGCCAGCAGCGGACTAGCGCGGAGGCCCCAGTACTTC
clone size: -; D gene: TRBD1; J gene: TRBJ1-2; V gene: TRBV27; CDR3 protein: CASSSRQGASGGYTF; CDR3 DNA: TGTGCCAGCAGTTCGCGACAGGGGGCGTCGGGTGGCTACACCTTC
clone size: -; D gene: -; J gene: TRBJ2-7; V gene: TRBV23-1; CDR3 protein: CASSQRGFAYEQYF; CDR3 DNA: TGCGCCAGCAGTCAACGAGGGTTTGCCTACGAGCAGTACTTC
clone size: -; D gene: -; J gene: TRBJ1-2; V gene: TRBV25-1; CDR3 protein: CASGETGDSYGYTF; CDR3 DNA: TGTGCCAGCGGAGAAACAGGAGACTCCTATGGCTACACCTTC
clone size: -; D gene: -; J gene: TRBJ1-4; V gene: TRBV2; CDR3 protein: CASRGGPLRRDEKLFF; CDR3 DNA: TGTGCCAGCAGGGGGGGGCCGCTGAGACGGGATGAAAAACTGTTTTTT
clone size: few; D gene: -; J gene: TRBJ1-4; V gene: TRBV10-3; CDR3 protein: CAIKSATNEKLFF; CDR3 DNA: TGTGCCATCAAGAGCGCAACTAATGAAAAACTGTTTTTT
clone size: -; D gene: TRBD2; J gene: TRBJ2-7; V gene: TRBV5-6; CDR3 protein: CASRAGPAGRYEQYF; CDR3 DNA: TGTGCCAGCAGAGCCGGGCCAGCGGGAAGATACGAGCAGTACTTC
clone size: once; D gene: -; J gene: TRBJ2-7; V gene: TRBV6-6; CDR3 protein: CASMFWRNYEQYF; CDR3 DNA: TGTGCCAGCATGTTTTGGCGGAACTACGAGCAGTACTTC
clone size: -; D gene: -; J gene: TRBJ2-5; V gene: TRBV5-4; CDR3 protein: CASSLIGQETQYF; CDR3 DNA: TGTGCCAGCAGCTTGATCGGGCAAGAGACCCAGTACTTC
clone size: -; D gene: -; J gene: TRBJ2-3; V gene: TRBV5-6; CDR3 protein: CASSLLLGTLTTDTQYF; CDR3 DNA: TGTGCCAGCAGCTTGCTGTTGGGCACCCTCACCACAGATACGCAGTATTTT
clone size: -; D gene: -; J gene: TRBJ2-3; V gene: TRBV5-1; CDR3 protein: CASSLDAIETDTQYF; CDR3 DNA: TGCGCCAGCAGCTTGGACGCCATAGAGACAGATACGCAGTATTTT
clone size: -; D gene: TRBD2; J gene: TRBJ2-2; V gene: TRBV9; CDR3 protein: CASSRLAANTGELFF; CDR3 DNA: TGTGCCAGCAGCCGACTAGCGGCGAACACCGGGGAGCTGTTTTTT
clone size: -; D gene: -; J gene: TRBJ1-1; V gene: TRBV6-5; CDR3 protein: CATLRGTEAFF; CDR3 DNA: TGTGCCACCTTACGGGGGACTGAAGCTTTCTTT
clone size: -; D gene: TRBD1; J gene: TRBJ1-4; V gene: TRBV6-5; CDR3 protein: CASSRTGREKLFF; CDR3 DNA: TGTGCCAGCAGCAGGACAGGGAGGGAAAAACTGTTTTTT
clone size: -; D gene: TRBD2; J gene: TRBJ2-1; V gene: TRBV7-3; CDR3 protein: CASSLLAGGLPYNEQFF; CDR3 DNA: TGTGCCAGCAGCCTCCTAGCGGGAGGGCTCCCCTACAATGAGCAGTTCTTC
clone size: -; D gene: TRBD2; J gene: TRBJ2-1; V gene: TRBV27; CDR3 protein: CASTGLAGASYNEQFF; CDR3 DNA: TGTGCCAGCACCGGACTAGCGGGAGCCTCCTACAATGAGCAGTTCTTC
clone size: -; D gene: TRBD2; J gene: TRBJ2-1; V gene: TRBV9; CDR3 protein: CASSVGQGLAYNEQFF; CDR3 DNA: TGTGCCAGCAGCGTAGGGCAAGGACTAGCATACAATGAGCAGTTCTTC
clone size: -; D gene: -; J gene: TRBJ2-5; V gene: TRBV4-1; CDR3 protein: CASSQGLDFFETQYF; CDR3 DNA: TGCGCCAGCAGCCAAGGACTAGATTTTTTCGAGACCCAGTACTTC
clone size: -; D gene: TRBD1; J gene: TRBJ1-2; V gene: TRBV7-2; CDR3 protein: CASSLATGGGYGYTF; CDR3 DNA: TGTGCCAGCAGCTTAGCTACAGGGGGCGGCTATGGCTACACCTTC
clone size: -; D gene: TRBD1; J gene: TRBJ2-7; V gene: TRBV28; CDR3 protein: CASSSGGAGKYEQYF; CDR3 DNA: TGTGCCAGCAGCTCAGGGGGCGCCGGGAAGTACGAGCAGTACTTC
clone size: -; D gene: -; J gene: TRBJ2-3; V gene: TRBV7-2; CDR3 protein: CASSTQGGSFTDTQYF; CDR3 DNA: TGTGCCAGCAGCACCCAGGGGGGCTCATTCACAGATACGCAGTATTTT
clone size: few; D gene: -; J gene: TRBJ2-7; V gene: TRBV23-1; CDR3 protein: CASAPSGLLYEQYF; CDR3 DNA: TGCGCCAGCGCCCCTTCAGGTCTACTGTACGAGCAGTACTTC
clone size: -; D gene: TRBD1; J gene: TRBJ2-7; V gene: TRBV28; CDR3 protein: CASSGQVDEQYF; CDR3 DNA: TGTGCCAGCAGTGGACAGGTGGACGAGCAGTACTTC
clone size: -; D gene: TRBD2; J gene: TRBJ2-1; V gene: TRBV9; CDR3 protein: CASSFRTSGSPYNEQFF; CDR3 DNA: TGTGCCAGCAGCTTCAGGACTAGCGGGAGTCCCTACAATGAGCAGTTCTTC
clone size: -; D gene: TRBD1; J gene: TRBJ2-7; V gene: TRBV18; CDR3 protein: CASSRTGAIEQYF; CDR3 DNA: TGTGCCAGCTCACGGACAGGGGCTATCGAGCAGTACTTC
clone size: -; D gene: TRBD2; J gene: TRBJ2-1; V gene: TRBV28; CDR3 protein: CASRGIAGSRNEQFF; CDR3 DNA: TGTGCCAGCAGGGGAATAGCGGGATCTCGAAATGAGCAGTTCTTC
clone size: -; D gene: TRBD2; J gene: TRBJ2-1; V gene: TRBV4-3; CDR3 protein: CASSRGRGLAGGSEQFF; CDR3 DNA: TGCGCCAGCAGCCGCGGGAGAGGACTAGCGGGAGGAAGTGAGCAGTTCTTC
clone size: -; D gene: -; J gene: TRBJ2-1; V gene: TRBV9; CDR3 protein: CASSEGGSYNEQFF; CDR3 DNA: TGTGCCAGCAGCGAGGGCGGGTCCTACAATGAGCAGTTCTTC
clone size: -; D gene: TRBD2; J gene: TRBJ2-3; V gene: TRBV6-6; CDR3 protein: CASRLAGGFTDTQYF; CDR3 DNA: TGTGCCAGCAGATTAGCGGGAGGCTTCACAGATACGCAGTATTTT
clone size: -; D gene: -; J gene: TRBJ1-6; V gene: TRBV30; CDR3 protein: CGVSYNSPLHF; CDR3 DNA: TGCGGGGTATCCTATAATTCACCCCTCCACTTT
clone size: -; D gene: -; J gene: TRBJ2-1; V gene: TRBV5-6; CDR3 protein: CASSFTGTHNEQFF; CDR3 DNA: TGTGCCAGCAGCTTCACCGGGACTCACAATGAGCAGTTCTTC